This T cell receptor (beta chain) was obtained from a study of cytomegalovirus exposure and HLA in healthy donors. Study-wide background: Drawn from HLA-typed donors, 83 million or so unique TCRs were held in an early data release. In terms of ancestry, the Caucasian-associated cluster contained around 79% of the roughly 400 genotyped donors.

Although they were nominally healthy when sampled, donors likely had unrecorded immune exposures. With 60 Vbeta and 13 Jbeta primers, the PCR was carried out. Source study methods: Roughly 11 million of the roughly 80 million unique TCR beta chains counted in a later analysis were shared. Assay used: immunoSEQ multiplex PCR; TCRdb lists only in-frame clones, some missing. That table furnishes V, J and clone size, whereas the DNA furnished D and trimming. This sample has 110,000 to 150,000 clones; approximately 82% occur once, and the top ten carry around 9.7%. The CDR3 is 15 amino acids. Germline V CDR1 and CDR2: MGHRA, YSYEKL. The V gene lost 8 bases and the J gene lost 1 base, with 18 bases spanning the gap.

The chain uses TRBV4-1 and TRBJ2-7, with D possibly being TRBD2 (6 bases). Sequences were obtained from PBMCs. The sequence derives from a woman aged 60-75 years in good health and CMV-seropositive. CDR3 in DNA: TGCGCCAGCTCGAGGAGGGACGGATTATCCTACGAGCAGTACTTC. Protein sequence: CASSRRDGLSYEQYF.